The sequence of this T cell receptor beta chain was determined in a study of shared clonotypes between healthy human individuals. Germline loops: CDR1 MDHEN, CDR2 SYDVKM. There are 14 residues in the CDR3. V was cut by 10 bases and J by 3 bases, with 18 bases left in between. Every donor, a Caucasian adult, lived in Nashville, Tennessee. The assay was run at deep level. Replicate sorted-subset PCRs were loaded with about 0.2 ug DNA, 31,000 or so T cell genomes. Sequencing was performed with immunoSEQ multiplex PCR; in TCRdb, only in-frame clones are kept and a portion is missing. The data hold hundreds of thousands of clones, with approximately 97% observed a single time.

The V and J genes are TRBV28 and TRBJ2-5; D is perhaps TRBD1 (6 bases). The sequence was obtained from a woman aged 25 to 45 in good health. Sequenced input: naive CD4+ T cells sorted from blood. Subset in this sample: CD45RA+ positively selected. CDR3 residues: CATTTGGPEETQYF. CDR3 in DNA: TGTGCCACCACCACTGGGGGCCCTGAAGAGACCCAGTACTTC.